Each of the 25 T cell receptor beta chains below was sequenced from the same sample in a study of early T cells in non-severe SARS-CoV-2 infection. TCRdb passed the 5' RACE reads through MiXCR, listing each CDR3 protein once. The table lists tens of thousands of distinct CDR3 sequences, about 16% of them singletons. The specimen comprised whole blood, sampled at baseline. These receptors all stem from an adult who was a healthcare worker with PCR-confirmed SARS-CoV-2 infection or an uninfected control (not recorded which).

In this sample, this clonotype turned up many times. J is TRBJ2-1 and V is TRBV20-1; 7 bases are a match to TRBD1. From germline, CDR1 is DFQATT and CDR2 SNEGSKA (reference sequence). The CDR3 has 15 residues. V dropped 3 bases and J dropped 2; count of bases not matched to a gene: 7. CDR3 sequence reads: CSASPSQGAYNEQFF. The CDR3 DNA is TGCAGTGCTAGCCCGTCGCAGGGGGCCTACAATGAGCAGTTCTTC.

This clonotype was seen a handful of times. The gene calls are TRBV20-1 and TRBJ2-3, with D unclear. Per germline, CDR1 DFQATT and CDR2 SNEGSKA (reference sequence). The CDR3 spans 17 residues. V lost 0 bases to trimming and J lost 1 base, with 17 bases between them. The CDR3 DNA follows: TGCAGTGCTAGAGAGTCCGGACCCAAATCGGGCACAGATACGCAGTATTTT. Translating it yields CSARESGPKSGTDTQYF.

With respect to this clonotype: Since no conserved phenylalanine or tryptophan closes the CDR3, a read error is the likely cause. This chain joins TRBV5-8 and TRBJ1-2; D unresolved. Germline loops: CDR1 SGHTS, CDR2 YDEGEE. This CDR3 has 12 residues. V was trimmed by 5 bases and J by 2 bases, leaving 7 bases between them. CDR3: CASRRENYGYTL. CDR3 DNA sequence: TGTGCCAGCAGAAGAGAAAACTATGGCTACACCCTC.

This clonotype was found many times. The chain has TRBV5-1 and TRBJ1-5; unclear D gene. V dropped 0 bases and J dropped 5 bases, with 6 bases sitting between them. The germline V gene has CDR1 SGHRS and CDR2 YFSETQ. The CDR3 runs 13 residues. This chain's CDR3 is CASSLGPDQPQHF. The CDR3 nucleotides read TGCGCCAGCAGCTTGGGGCCAGATCAGCCCCAGCATTTT.

This sequence joins TRBV5-4 and TRBJ2-2, with D tentatively TRBD2 (7 bases). Trimming pared 6 bases from V and 3 bases from J, leaving 15 bases between. The germline V gene has CDR1 SGHNT and CDR2 YYREEE (reference sequence). The CDR3 spans 15 residues. The CDR3 here is CASTLGGGDTGELFF. Written as DNA, the CDR3 is TGTGCCAGCACTCTGGGAGGGGGAGACACCGGGGAGCTGTTTTTT.

CDR3 bases: TGTGCCAGCAGTCCGGTCGGGGAGACCCAGTACTTC. Its protein product is CASSPVGETQYF. This chain connects TRBV11-2 to TRBJ2-5, with unresolved D. The CDR3 sequence is 12 residues long. The V end was cut by 6 bases, the J end by 5 bases, with 10 bases between. Looked up from germline, CDR1 is SGHAT and CDR2 is FQNNGV. The entire variable domain, with the rest obtained from reference TRBV11-2 and TRBJ2-5, is as follows: EAGVAQSPRYKIIEKRQSVAFWCNPISGHATLYWYQQILGQGPKLLIQFQNNGVVDDSQLPKDRFSAERLKGVDSTLKIQPAKLEDSAVYLCASSPVGETQYFGPGTRLLVL.

This clonotype has ten or more counts. V usage is TRBV7-8 and J usage is TRBJ1-2; 8 nucleotides line up with TRBD1. Trimming took 3 bases from V and 5 from J; bases not matched to a gene: 5. The CDR3 consists of 14 residues. Germline V gives CDR1 SGHVS, CDR2 FQNEAQ. The CDR3, as DNA: TGTGCCAGCAGCTTGGACAGGGCCATATATGGCTACACCTTC. Translating it yields CASSLDRAIYGYTF.

The V gene is TRBV21-1, the J gene TRBJ2-1; the table's D call TRBD1 went unverified against the DNA. TRBV21-1 has pseudogene status. The CDR3 is 14 amino acids. CDR3 amino acids: CASSTPPDRAGGEF. CDR3 in DNA: TGTGCCAGCAGCACGCCTCCGGACAGGGCCGGGGGTGAGTTC.

This clonotype has ten or more counts. The rearrangement links TRBV2 to TRBJ2-7; unclear D gene. Germline loops: CDR1 SNHLY, CDR2 FYNNEI. The CDR3 totals 12 residues. Trimming stripped 4 bases from V and 3 bases from J, with 7 bases between. CDR3 in amino acids: CASSVYGYEQYF. CDR3 nucleotide sequence: TGTGCCAGCAGTGTATACGGCTACGAGCAGTACTTC.

The table lists this clonotype with a few counts. This chain uses TRBV7-6 with TRBJ2-1; TRBD1 matches 8 bases. Per germline, CDR1 SGHVS and CDR2 FNYEAQ. The CDR3 extends over 16 amino acids. Germline trimming cut 5 bases from V and 8 bases from J; bases unmatched to any gene: 14. The CDR3 bases are TGTGCCAGCAGCCTTCGCGGGGACAGGTATTCGGATGAGCAGTTCTTC. It yields the protein CASSLRGDRYSDEQFF.

This CDR3 reads CAWAPWVAGYSEAFF. The CDR3 DNA follows: TGTGCCTGGGCACCTTGGGTCGCAGGATATTCCGAAGCTTTCTTT. The chain links TRBV30 to TRBJ1-1; D gene ambiguous. In germline, CDR1 is GTSNPN, CDR2 SVGIG (reference sequence). Trimming cost V 5 bases and J 8 bases, with 24 bases left between them. The length of the CDR3 is 15 residues.

This clonotype has just a few counts. CDR3 in amino acids: CASSPAVTEVSGEQYF. CDR3 bases: TGTGCCAGCTCACCAGCTGTAACCGAGGTTTCAGGCGAGCAGTACTTC. The chain employs TRBV18 and TRBJ2-7; no clear D gene. V shed 2 bases and J shed 6 bases, with 20 bases lying between them. The germline CDR1 and CDR2 sequences are KGHSH and LQKENI. The CDR3 is 16 residues long.

The V call is TRBV18, the J call TRBJ2-5, with TRBD1 as a possible D gene (6 bases). The CDR3 totals 13 residues. V lost 6 bases, J lost 2 bases, and 10 bases lay in between. Germline V gives CDR1 KGHSH, CDR2 LQKENI. The CDR3 sequence is CASSRTDQETQYF. The CDR3 region has the DNA TGTGCCAGCTCGAGGACAGATCAAGAGACCCAGTACTTC. Looking up the rest from reference TRBV18 and TRBJ2-5 gives the full variable domain: NAGVMQNPRHLVRRRGQEARLRCSPMKGHSHVYWYRQLPEEGLKFMVYLQKENIIDESGMPKERFSAEFPKEGPSILRIQQVVRGDSAAYFCASSRTDQETQYFGPGTRLLVL.

The chain uses TRBV12-3 or TRBV12-4 and TRBJ2-7; 13 nucleotides agree with TRBD2. This CDR3 has 15 residues. J gave up 3 bases and V 5 bases, and 4 bases lay outside the gene matches. The CDR3 is CASSVGLAGNYEQYF. The CDR3 DNA sequence: TGTGCCAGCAGTGTGGGACTAGCGGGGAACTACGAGCAGTACTTC.

This sequence joins TRBV19 and TRBJ1-4; 8 bases are a match to TRBD1. V was clipped by 9 bases and J by 3 bases; unmatched bases: 12. This CDR3 has 16 amino acids. Per germline, CDR1 LNHDA and CDR2 SQIVND (reference sequence). The CDR3 bases are TGTGCCAGCCGACAGGGGCGGAATGTAGCTAATGAAAAACTGTTTTTT. Its translation: CASRQGRNVANEKLFF.

The chain joins TRBV6-6 to TRBJ2-5, with a possible D match to TRBD2 (5 bases). The CDR3 runs to 13 residues. The V end was cut by 7 bases, the J end by 5 bases, with 14 bases between. Germline-derived CDR1 and CDR2 are MNHNY and SVGAGI (reference sequence). This CDR3 reads CASNQPPGETQYF. In DNA, the CDR3 is TGTGCCAGCAATCAGCCCCCGGGGGAGACCCAGTACTTC.

The genes are TRBV12-3 or TRBV12-4 and TRBJ2-4; 7 positions agree with TRBD2. The CDR3 consists of 16 residues. J gave up 1 base and V 7 bases, and 10 bases lay outside the gene matches. CDR3: CASIVGGREAKNIQYF. The CDR3 region has the DNA TGTGCCAGCATCGTGGGAGGGCGAGAGGCCAAAAACATTCAGTACTTC.

This clonotype has just a few counts. The chain links TRBV12-3 or TRBV12-4 to TRBJ2-2; 9 bases map to TRBD2. V lost 7 bases, J lost 3 bases, and 3 bases stayed unmatched. There are 14 residues in the CDR3. The CDR3 loop reads CASKKREDTGELFF. The CDR3 nucleotides read TGTGCCAGCAAGAAGCGGGAGGACACCGGGGAGCTGTTTTTT.

Only a few counts were recorded for this clonotype. This chain uses TRBV9 with TRBJ1-2, with 10 bases identical to TRBD1. Germline CDR1 reads SGDLS; CDR2 reads YYNGEE. After removal of 2 bases from V and 4 bases from J, the junction contained 20 bases not matched to a gene. The CDR3 has 20 residues. The CDR3 region has the DNA TGTGCCAGCAGCGTCTCCCTAGGGACAGGGGTGGGCCTTGGAGGCTATGGCTACACCTTC. This encodes CASSVSLGTGVGLGGYGYTF.

J is TRBJ2-3 and V is TRBV20-1; weak D call: TRBD2 (6 bases). V was clipped by 3 bases and J by 5 bases, with 12 bases between them. The CDR3 sequence is 13 residues long. In germline, CDR1 is DFQATT, CDR2 SNEGSKA (reference sequence). For the CDR3, the DNA is TGCAGTGCTAGTGGGGGGATTCAAGATACGCAGTATTTT. Amino acids: CSASGGIQDTQYF.

J is TRBJ2-3 and V is TRBV20-1; D perhaps matches TRBD2 (6 bases). V lost 5 bases to trimming and J lost 4 bases, with 22 bases between them. Per germline, CDR1 DFQATT and CDR2 SNEGSKA (reference sequence). CDR3 length: 16 amino acids. The CDR3 DNA is TGCAGTGCTGCTAGGCCCGGGACTGAGAGTGCAGATACGCAGTATTTT. Protein product: CSAARPGTESADTQYF.

In its sample, this clonotype was seen a few times. V gene TRBV7-8 combines with J gene TRBJ2-2; D not resolved. The CDR3 covers 15 residues. The germline gives CDR1 SGHVS, CDR2 FQNEAQ. V dropped 0 bases and J dropped 1 base, with 6 bases sitting between them. The CDR3: CASSLARMNTGELFF. Written as DNA, the CDR3 is TGTGCCAGCAGCTTAGCAAGAATGAACACCGGGGAGCTGTTTTTT.

This chain connects TRBV14 to TRBJ1-1; 7 nucleotides align to TRBD1. The CDR3 has 13 residues. V shed 4 bases and J 11 bases; nucleotides not matched to a gene: 10. Germline CDR1 reads SGHDN; CDR2 reads FVKESK. CDR3 nucleotides: TGTGCCAGCAGCCCCATGCTACAGGGGAGGGCTTTCTTT. Translated: CASSPMLQGRAFF.

This clonotype was counted many times. Written as DNA, the CDR3 is TGCGCCAGCAGCTTGGTGGGACAGGGGGCTGAAGCTTTCTTT. Its protein product is CASSLVGQGAEAFF. The chain joins TRBV5-1 to TRBJ1-1, with 11 bases matching TRBD1. The CDR3 contains 14 residues. Germline loops: CDR1 SGHRS, CDR2 YFSETQ. Trimming at V came to 0 bases and at J to 6 bases, leaving 1 base not matched to a gene.

This chain connects TRBV12-3 or TRBV12-4 to TRBJ1-5; unclear D gene. The CDR3 consists of 15 residues. V was clipped by 5 bases and J by 6 bases, with 17 bases between them. The CDR3 reads CASSLTDVGSQPQHF. The CDR3 bases are TGTGCCAGCAGTCTGACGGATGTAGGGAGTCAGCCCCAGCATTTT.